The 27 T cell receptor beta chains below were found in one sample sequenced in a study of T cells expressing NK-cell markers. One entry per CDR3 protein, without DNA, is what TCRdb gives after re-calling the 5' RACE reads. This listing includes about 460,000 distinct CDR3 sequences. Sequences were obtained from blood T cells: a sorted CD56 or NKG2C T cell subset, CD4+ or CD8+ T cells, or bulk PBMC T cells (not recorded which). Every receptor here comes from a woman aged 45 to 65 in good health.

This rearrangement joins TRBV12-3 or TRBV12-4 to TRBJ1-5. This CDR3 region has 13 residues. The CDR3: CATGGMDDQPQHF.

This chain uses TRBV27 with TRBJ1-4. The germline V gene has CDR1 MNHEY and CDR2 SMNVEV (reference sequence). The CDR3 runs 13 residues. The CDR3 protein is CASSRTVGEKLFF.

The rearrangement links TRBV14 to TRBJ2-3; no DNA is available, so the TRBD2 call from TCRdb remains unchecked. In germline, CDR1 is SGHDN, CDR2 FVKESK. This CDR3 contains 17 residues. This CDR3 is CATLRFGLAGEYDTQYF.

The chain is built from TRBV2 and TRBJ1-1; TCRdb proposes TRBD1, but this gene call is untestable without DNA. This CDR3 has 17 amino acids. CDR1 SNHLY and CDR2 FYNNEI come from the germline V gene. CDR3 in amino acids: CASSGQGARRMNTEAFF.

This chain joins TRBV20-1 and TRBJ2-3; TCRdb's assignment of TRBD1 cannot be checked, as there is no DNA. Germline V gives CDR1 DFQATT, CDR2 SNEGSKA (reference sequence). The CDR3 totals 13 residues. The CDR3 protein is CSAGTPSTDTQYF.

The chain links TRBV5-1 to TRBJ2-1; TCRdb indicates TRBD2, and absent DNA this call remains unverified. The germline CDR1 and CDR2 sequences are SGHRS and YFSETQ. The CDR3 consists of 14 residues. The CDR3 sequence: CASSPAAAKNEQFF.

The chain links TRBV29-1 to TRBJ2-3; TCRdb returns TRBD2, unconfirmable since there is no DNA. Germline V lookup: CDR1 SQVTM, CDR2 ANQGSEA. The CDR3 runs to 18 residues. The CDR3 sequence is CSVEEGGKVAGVGDTQYF.

The chain is built from TRBV19 and TRBJ2-1; checking the TCRdb D call of TRBD2 is not possible without DNA. Germline V gene lookup returns CDR1 LNHDA and CDR2 SQIVND (reference sequence). This CDR3 comprises 15 residues. This CDR3 is CASSIGGLAGGEAFF.

The chain is built from TRBV7-2 and TRBJ1-4; the TCRdb call, TRBD1, lacks DNA for checking. The CDR3 runs 14 residues. Germline V gene data show CDR1 as SGHTA and CDR2 as FQGNSA. Here the CDR3 reads CASSLDPGGEKLFF.

This chain joins TRBV7-9 and TRBJ2-1; TCRdb's D gene call, TRBD2, goes unchecked for lack of DNA. CDR3 length: 13 residues. CDR1 and CDR2 (germline): SEHNR, FQNEAQ (reference sequence). CDR3 amino acids: CASSYQGRAEQFF.

The chain carries TRBV11-2 and TRBJ2-5; TCRdb lists TRBD1, though no DNA is available to test this call. The CDR3 is made up of 14 amino acids. The germline V gene encodes CDR1 SGHAT and CDR2 FQNNGV. CDR3 region: CASSLDPDPQTQYF.

The chain combines TRBV28 with TRBJ2-7. CDR3 length: 11 amino acids. CDR1 is MDHEN, CDR2 SYDVKM, per germline. CDR3 residues: CASHRNYEQYF.

The chain is built from TRBV12-3 or TRBV12-4 and TRBJ2-3; TCRdb lists TRBD1, though no DNA is available to test this call. This CDR3 is 13 amino acids long. CDR3 region: CASSPGGADTQYF.

V is TRBV20-1 and J is TRBJ2-1; the TRBD2 assignment by TCRdb is unverifiable without DNA. The length of the CDR3 is 17 residues. Germline V gene sequence: CDR1 DFQATT, CDR2 SNEGSKA (reference sequence). CDR3 sequence reads: CSASGTSGRPSYNEQFF.

The chain couples TRBV2 to TRBJ2-1; the TCRdb D gene call, TRBD1, has no DNA to confirm it. The length of the CDR3 is 13 residues. Germline V gene data show CDR1 as SNHLY and CDR2 as FYNNEI. This CDR3 is CASMDRLNNEQFF.

This chain uses TRBV5-1 with TRBJ2-3; the TCRdb call, TRBD2, lacks DNA for checking. Germline CDR1 SGHRS, CDR2 YFSETQ. This CDR3 is 15 amino acids long. The CDR3 spells CASSKAGGPLDTQYF.

The J gene is TRBJ2-3, the V gene TRBV21-1; lacking DNA, the TRBD1 call made by TCRdb goes unchecked. TRBV21-1 has pseudogene status. The length of the CDR3 is 14 residues. CDR3 protein: CASSIGRGADTQYF.

The rearrangement uses TRBV20-1 and TRBJ2-5; TCRdb's D call of TRBD2 is untestable without DNA. Looked up from germline, CDR1 is DFQATT and CDR2 is SNEGSKA (reference sequence). This CDR3 spans 16 amino acids. The CDR3: CSARGASGSAGETQYF.

The V gene is TRBV20-1, the J gene TRBJ2-4; TCRdb gives TRBD1 as the D gene, but with no DNA this cannot be confirmed. CDR1 is DFQATT and CDR2 is SNEGSKA in the germline V gene (reference sequence). CDR3 length: 11 residues. The CDR3 sequence: CSASRTGTQYF.

This chain uses TRBV7-6 with TRBJ1-1; TCRdb proposes TRBD1, but this gene call is untestable without DNA. Germline V gene data show CDR1 as SGHVS and CDR2 as FNYEAQ. This CDR3 is 14 amino acids long. The CDR3: CASSSSGAGLEAFF.

This CDR3 reads CASSPEDERTGELFF. The J gene is TRBJ2-2, the V gene TRBV5-5; TCRdb designates TRBD2, a call that cannot be tested without DNA. Germline V gene data show CDR1 as SGHKS and CDR2 as YYEKEE (reference sequence). The CDR3 has 15 amino acids.

The chain carries TRBV5-1 and TRBJ2-3; the D gene TCRdb calls, TRBD2, cannot be checked with no DNA. This CDR3 has 17 residues. CDR1 is SGHRS, CDR2 YFSETQ, per germline. This CDR3 reads CASSLGLAGVPGDTQYF.

The V and J genes are TRBV4-1 and TRBJ2-1; TCRdb's assignment of TRBD2 cannot be checked, as there is no DNA. The CDR3 is 16 residues long. Germline lookup yields CDR1 MGHRA and CDR2 YSYEKL. The CDR3 sequence is CASSQARTTAMDEQFF.

The rearrangement uses TRBV29-1 and TRBJ1-1; lacking DNA, the TRBD1 call made by TCRdb goes unchecked. This CDR3 comprises 11 residues. Germline CDR1 and CDR2: SQVTM and ANQGSEA. The CDR3 loop is CSVVGAFEAFF.

This chain joins TRBV4-1 and TRBJ1-6; TCRdb lists TRBD1, though no DNA is available to test this call. The CDR3 is 16 amino acids. Germline V gives CDR1 MGHRA, CDR2 YSYEKL. The CDR3 spells CASSPWGTGENSPLHF.

The rearrangement uses TRBV5-1 and TRBJ2-5; the D call of TRBD2 rests on TCRdb alone, since no DNA is present to check it. The CDR3 is made up of 13 amino acids. The germline CDR1 and CDR2 sequences are SGHRS and YFSETQ. The CDR3: CASSELVRETQYF.

The V call is TRBV27, the J call TRBJ2-3; TCRdb indicates TRBD2, and absent DNA this call remains unverified. CDR3 length equals 16 residues. Germline V gene data show CDR1 as MNHEY and CDR2 as SMNVEV (reference sequence). The CDR3 region is CASSSPREGLTDTQYF.